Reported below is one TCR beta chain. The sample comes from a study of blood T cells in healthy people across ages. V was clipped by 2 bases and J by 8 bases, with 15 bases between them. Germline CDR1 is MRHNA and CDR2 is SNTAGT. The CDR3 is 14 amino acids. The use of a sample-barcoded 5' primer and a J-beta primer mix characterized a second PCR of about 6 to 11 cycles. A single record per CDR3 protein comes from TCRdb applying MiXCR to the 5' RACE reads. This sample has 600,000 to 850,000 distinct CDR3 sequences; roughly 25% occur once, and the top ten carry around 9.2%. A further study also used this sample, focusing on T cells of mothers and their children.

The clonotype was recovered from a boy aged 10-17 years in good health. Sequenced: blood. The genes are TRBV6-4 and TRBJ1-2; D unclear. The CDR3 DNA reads TGTGCCAGCAGTGACCCTGATAGGAGTTGGGGCTACACCTTC. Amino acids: CASSDPDRSWGYTF.